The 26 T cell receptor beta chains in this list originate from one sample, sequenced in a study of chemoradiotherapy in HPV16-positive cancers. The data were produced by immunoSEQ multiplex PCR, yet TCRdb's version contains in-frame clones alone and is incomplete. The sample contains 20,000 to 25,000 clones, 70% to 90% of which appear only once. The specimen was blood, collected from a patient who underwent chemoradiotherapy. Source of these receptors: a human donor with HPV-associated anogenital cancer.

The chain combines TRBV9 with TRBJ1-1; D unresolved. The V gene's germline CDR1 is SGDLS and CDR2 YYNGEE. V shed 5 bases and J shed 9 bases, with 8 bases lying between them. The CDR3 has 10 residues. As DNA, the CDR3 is TGTGCCAGCAGTCCAGCTAAAGCTTTCTTT. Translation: CASSPAKAFF.

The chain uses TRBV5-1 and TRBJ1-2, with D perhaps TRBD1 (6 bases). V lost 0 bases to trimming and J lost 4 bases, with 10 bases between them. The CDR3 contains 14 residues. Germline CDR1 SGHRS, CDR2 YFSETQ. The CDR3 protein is CASSLGTAPYGYTF. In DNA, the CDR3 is TGCGCCAGCAGCTTGGGGACAGCCCCCTATGGCTACACCTTC.

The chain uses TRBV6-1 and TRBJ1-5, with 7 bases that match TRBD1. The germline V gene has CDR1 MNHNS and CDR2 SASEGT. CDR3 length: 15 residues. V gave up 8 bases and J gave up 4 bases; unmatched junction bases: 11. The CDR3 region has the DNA TGTGCCAGCCTCAAAGTAACAGGGGCTAATCAGCCCCAGCATTTT. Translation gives CASLKVTGANQPQHF.

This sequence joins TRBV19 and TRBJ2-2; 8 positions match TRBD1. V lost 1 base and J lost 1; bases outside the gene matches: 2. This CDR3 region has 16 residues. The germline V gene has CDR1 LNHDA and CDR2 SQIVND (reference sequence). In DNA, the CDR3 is TGTGCCAGTAGTATAGCAGGGGGCGAGAACACCGGGGAGCTGTTTTTT. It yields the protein CASSIAGGENTGELFF.

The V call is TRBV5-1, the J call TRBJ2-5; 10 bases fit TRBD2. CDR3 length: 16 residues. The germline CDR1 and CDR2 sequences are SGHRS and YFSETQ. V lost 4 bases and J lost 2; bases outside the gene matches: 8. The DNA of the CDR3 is TGCGCCAGCAGCGTAAGCCGAGCGGGGGGGCAAGAGACCCAGTACTTC. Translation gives CASSVSRAGGQETQYF.

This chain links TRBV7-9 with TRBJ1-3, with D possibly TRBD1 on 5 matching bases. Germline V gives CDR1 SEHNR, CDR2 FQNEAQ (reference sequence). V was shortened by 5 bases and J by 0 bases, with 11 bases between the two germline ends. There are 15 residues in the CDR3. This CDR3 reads CASSPEGDSGNTIYF. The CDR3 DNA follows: TGTGCCAGCAGCCCCGAAGGGGACTCTGGAAACACCATATATTTT. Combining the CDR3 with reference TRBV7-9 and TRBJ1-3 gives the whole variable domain DTGVSQNPRHKITKRGQNVTFRCDPISEHNRLYWYRQTLGQGPEFLTYFQNEAQLEKSRLLSDRFSAERPKGSFSTLEIQRTEQGDSAMYLCASSPEGDSGNTIYFGEGSWLTVV.

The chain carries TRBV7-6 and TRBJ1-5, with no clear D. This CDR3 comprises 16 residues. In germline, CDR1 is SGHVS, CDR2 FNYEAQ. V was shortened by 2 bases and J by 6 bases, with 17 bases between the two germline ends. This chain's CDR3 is CASSLNGGNSGQPQHF. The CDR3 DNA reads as TGTGCCAGCAGCTTAAACGGAGGGAATTCGGGTCAGCCCCAGCATTTT.

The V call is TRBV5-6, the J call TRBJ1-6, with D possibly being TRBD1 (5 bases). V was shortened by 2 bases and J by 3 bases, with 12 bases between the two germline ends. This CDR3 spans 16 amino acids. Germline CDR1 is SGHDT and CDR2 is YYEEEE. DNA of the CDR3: TGTGCCAGCAGCTTCGGGGGACCAGTCTATAATTCACCCCTCCACTTT. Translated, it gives CASSFGGPVYNSPLHF.

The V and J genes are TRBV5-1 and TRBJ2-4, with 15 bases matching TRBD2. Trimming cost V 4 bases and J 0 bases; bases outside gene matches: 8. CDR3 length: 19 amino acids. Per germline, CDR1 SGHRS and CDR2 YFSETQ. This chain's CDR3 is CASSMTGTSGRLAKNIQYF. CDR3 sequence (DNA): TGCGCCAGCAGCATGACCGGGACTAGCGGGAGGCTAGCCAAAAACATTCAGTACTTC.

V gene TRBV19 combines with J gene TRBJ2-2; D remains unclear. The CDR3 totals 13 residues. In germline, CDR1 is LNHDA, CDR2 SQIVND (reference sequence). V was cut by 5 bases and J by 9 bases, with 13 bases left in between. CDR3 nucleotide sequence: TGTGCCAGTAGTGTCCTGCTCGGGCGGGAGCTGTTTTTT. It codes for CASSVLLGRELFF.

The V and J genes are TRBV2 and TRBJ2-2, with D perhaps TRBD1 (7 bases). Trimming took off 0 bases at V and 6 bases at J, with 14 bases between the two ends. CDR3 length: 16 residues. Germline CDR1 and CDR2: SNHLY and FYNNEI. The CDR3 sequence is CASSEALPGGPGELFF. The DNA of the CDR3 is TGTGCCAGCAGTGAAGCGCTTCCAGGGGGGCCCGGGGAGCTGTTTTTT.

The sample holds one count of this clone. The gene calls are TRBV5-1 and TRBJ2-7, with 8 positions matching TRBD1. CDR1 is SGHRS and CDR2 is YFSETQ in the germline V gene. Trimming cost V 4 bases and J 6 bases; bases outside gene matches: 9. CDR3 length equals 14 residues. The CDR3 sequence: CASSPGQGSLEQYF. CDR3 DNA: TGCGCCAGCAGCCCCGGACAGGGATCCCTCGAGCAGTACTTC.

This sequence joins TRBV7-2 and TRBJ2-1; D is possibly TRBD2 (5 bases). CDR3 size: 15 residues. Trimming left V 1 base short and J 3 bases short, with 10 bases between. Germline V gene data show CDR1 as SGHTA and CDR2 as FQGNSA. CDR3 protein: CASSLGRADYNEQFF. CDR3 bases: TGTGCCAGCAGCTTAGGGCGGGCCGACTACAATGAGCAGTTCTTC.

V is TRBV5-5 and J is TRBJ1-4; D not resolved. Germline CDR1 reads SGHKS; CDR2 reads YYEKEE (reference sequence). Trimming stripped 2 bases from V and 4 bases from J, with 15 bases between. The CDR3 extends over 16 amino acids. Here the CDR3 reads CASSFGPIGSNEKLFF. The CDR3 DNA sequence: TGTGCCAGCAGCTTTGGGCCCATAGGAAGTAATGAAAAACTGTTTTTT.

CDR3 nucleotides: TGTGCCAGCAGCTCAACGACGGATACCGGGGAGCTGTTTTTT. It yields the protein CASSSTTDTGELFF. This chain uses TRBV7-9 with TRBJ2-2; D ambiguous. Trimming cost V 4 bases and J 5 bases, with 11 bases left between them. The CDR3 length is 14 residues. Germline values: CDR1 SEHNR, CDR2 FQNEAQ (reference sequence).

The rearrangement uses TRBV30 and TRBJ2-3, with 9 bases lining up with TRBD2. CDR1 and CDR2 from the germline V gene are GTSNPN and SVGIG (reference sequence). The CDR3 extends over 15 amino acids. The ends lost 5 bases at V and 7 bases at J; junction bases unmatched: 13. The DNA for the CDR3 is TGTGCCTGGCAAGGCGGGGGGGCCAGTGGGAATACGCAGTATTTT. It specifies CAWQGGGASGNTQYF. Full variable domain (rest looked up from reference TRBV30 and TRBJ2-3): SQTIHQWPATLVQPVGSPLSLECTVEGTSNPNLYWYRQAAGRGLQLLFYSVGIGQISSEVPQNLSASRPQDRQFILSSKKLLLSDSGFYLCAWQGGGASGNTQYFGPGTRLTVL.

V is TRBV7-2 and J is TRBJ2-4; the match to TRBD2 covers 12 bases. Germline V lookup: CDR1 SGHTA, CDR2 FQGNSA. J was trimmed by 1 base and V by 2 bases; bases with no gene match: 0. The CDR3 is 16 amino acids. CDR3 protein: CASSLTSGGAKNIQYF. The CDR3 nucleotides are TGTGCCAGCAGCTTAACTAGCGGGGGGGCCAAAAACATTCAGTACTTC.

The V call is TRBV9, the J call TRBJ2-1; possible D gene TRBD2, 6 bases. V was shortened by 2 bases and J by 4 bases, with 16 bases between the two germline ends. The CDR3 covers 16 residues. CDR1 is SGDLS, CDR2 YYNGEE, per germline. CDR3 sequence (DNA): TGTGCCAGCAGCGTTAACGGGGGACGACTTTACAATGAGCAGTTCTTC. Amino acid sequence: CASSVNGGRLYNEQFF.

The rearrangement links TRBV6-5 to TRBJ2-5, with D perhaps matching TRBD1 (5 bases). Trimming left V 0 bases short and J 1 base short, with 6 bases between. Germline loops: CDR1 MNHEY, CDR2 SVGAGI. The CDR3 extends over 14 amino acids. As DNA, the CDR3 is TGTGCCAGCAGTTACTCGGACATCCAAGAGACCCAGTACTTC. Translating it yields CASSYSDIQETQYF.

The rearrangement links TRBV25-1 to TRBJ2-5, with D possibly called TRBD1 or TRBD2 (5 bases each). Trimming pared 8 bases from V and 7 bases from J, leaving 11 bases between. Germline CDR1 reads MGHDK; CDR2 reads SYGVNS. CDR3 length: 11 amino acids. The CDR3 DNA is TGTGCCAGCGGGGACCAGCGGACCCAGTACTTC. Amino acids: CASGDQRTQYF.

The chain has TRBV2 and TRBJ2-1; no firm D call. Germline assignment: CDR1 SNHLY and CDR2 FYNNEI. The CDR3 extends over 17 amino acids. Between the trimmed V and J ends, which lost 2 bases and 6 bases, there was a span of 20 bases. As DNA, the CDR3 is TGTGCCAGCAGTGAACGGAGACCCGGACGCCACCTCAATGAGCAGTTCTTC. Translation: CASSERRPGRHLNEQFF.

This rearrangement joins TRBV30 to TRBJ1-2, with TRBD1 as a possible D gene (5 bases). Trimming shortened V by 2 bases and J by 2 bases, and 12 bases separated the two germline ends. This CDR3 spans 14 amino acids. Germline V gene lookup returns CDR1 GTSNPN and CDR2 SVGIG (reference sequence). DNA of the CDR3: TGTGCCTGGAGTCCCATGCGGGGGAACTATGGCTACACCTTC. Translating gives CAWSPMRGNYGYTF.

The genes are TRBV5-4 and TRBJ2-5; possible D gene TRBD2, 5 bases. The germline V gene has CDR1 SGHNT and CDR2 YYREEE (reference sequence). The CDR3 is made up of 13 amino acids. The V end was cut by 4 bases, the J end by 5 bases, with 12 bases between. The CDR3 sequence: CASSLGGRETQYF. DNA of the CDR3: TGTGCCAGCAGCCTCGGAGGCAGGGAGACCCAGTACTTC.

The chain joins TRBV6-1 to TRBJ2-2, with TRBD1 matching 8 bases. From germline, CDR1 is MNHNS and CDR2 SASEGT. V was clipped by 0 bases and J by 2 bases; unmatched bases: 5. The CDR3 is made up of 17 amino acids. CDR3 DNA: TGTGCCAGCAGTGAAGCGACAGGGGCTTCAAACACCGGGGAGCTGTTTTTT. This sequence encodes CASSEATGASNTGELFF.

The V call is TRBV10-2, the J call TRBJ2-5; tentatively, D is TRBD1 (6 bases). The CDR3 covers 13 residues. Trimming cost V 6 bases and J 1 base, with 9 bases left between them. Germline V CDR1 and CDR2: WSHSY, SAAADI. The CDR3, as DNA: TGCGCCAGCAGCGGACAGCCCCAAGAGACCCAGTACTTC. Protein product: CASSGQPQETQYF.

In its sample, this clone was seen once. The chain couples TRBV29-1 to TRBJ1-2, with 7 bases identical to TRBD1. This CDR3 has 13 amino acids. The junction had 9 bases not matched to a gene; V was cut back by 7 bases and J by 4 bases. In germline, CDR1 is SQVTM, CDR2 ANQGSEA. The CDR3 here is CSASTGSSYGYTF. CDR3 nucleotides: TGCAGCGCCTCGACAGGGTCAAGCTATGGCTACACCTTC.